The 11 T cell receptor beta chains below all came from one sample that was sequenced in a study of blood T cell repertoires in COVID-19. The assay was immunoSEQ multiplex PCR, and TCRdb's table has in-frame clones only and misses some. This table has 55,000 to 80,000 clones, around 85% appearing once. Specimen: peripheral blood. The receptors here all came from a man between 60 and 75 years old with acute or convalescent COVID-19.

The gene calls are TRBV27 and TRBJ2-2; 7 bases fit TRBD1. Germline CDR1 MNHEY, CDR2 SMNVEV (reference sequence). Germline trimming cut 11 bases from V and 8 bases from J; bases unmatched to any gene: 8. The CDR3 has 12 residues. CDR3 nucleotide sequence: TGTGCCTCCTCCCAGGGGGTAGGGGAGCTGTTTTTT. Translated, it gives CASSQGVGELFF.

V is TRBV5-4 and J is TRBJ2-6; 10 bases are shared with TRBD1. This CDR3 region has 17 residues. V shed 4 bases, J shed 2 bases, and the junction held 6 bases outside the gene matches. CDR1 and CDR2 (germline): SGHNT, YYREEE (reference sequence). In nucleotides, the CDR3 is TGTGCCAGCAGCCGCAGACAGGGGGCACCTGGGGCCAACGTCCTGACTTTC. Protein: CASSRRQGAPGANVLTF.

The chain employs TRBV5-1 and TRBJ2-1; TRBD1 matches at 7 bases. Germline assignment: CDR1 SGHRS and CDR2 YFSETQ. The V gene end was trimmed by 5 bases and the J gene end by 9 bases; junction bases not matched to a gene: 11. The CDR3 loop spans 14 amino acids. The CDR3 DNA reads as TGCGCCAGCAGAGGCCGACAGGGTGCGGGTGAGCAGTTCTTC. It specifies CASRGRQGAGEQFF.

This clone was seen a single time. The rearrangement joins TRBV27 to TRBJ2-1; 9 bases align to TRBD2. V was pared by 3 bases and J by 8 bases, with 8 bases of the junction left unmatched. The CDR3 contains 15 residues. Germline V gene sequence: CDR1 MNHEY, CDR2 SMNVEV (reference sequence). Here the CDR3 reads CASSFLAGASDEQFF. The CDR3 nucleotides are TGTGCCAGCAGTTTCTTAGCGGGGGCGTCGGATGAGCAGTTCTTC.

This clone was seen a single time. The V gene is TRBV7-8, the J gene TRBJ1-6, with TRBD1 identical over 7 bases. The length of the CDR3 is 12 residues. The germline V gene encodes CDR1 SGHVS and CDR2 FQNEAQ. Trimming cost V 6 bases and J 12 bases; bases outside gene matches: 5. In DNA, the CDR3 is TGTGCCAGCAGACAGGGGTCCGGACCCCTCCACTTT. This codes for CASRQGSGPLHF.

The chain combines TRBV11-3 with TRBJ2-5, with 8 nucleotides matching TRBD1. The V gene end was trimmed by 5 bases and the J gene end by 1 base; junction bases not matched to a gene: 3. This CDR3 is built from 14 residues. Germline CDR1 reads SGHNT; CDR2 reads YENEEA. The CDR3 DNA reads TGTGCCAGCAGCCCGCAGGGGGCCCAAGAGACCCAGTACTTC. It is translated as CASSPQGAQETQYF.

The V gene is TRBV23-1, the J gene TRBJ2-4; perhaps TRBD1 as D (6 bases). TRBV23-1 is treated as an ORF (open reading frame) with a function not yet certain. This CDR3 region has 15 residues. V lost 3 bases, J lost 4 bases, and 13 bases lay in between. CDR3 sequence (DNA): TGCGCCAGCAGTCACCCCGACAGGCCTAAAAACATTCAGTACTTC. Translating gives CASSHPDRPKNIQYF.

The V and J genes are TRBV2 and TRBJ2-7; 8 nucleotides agree with TRBD2. Germline V gives CDR1 SNHLY, CDR2 FYNNEI. This CDR3 is 12 amino acids long. V was clipped by 6 bases and J by 3 bases; unmatched bases: 1. This CDR3 is CASRSGGYEQYF. In DNA form, the CDR3 reads TGTGCCAGCAGGAGCGGGGGCTACGAGCAGTACTTC.

The chain combines TRBV9 with TRBJ1-1; D remains ambiguous. The CDR3 spans 13 residues. Trimming shortened V by 0 bases and J by 11 bases, and 14 bases separated the two germline ends. Germline-derived CDR1 and CDR2 are SGDLS and YYNGEE. Here the CDR3 DNA reads TGTGCCAGCAGCGTAGACGAGGGATCGGGGGCTTTCTTT. It translates to CASSVDEGSGAFF.

The V gene is TRBV7-2, the J gene TRBJ2-7; TRBD1 aligns across 9 bases. The V and J ends lost 0 bases and 3 bases, in that order; junction bases with no gene match: 3. The CDR3 runs 15 residues. Germline V CDR1 and CDR2: SGHTA, FQGNSA. CDR3 coding DNA: TGTGCCAGCAGCTTAGCGGGACAGGGAATCTACGAGCAGTACTTC. This encodes CASSLAGQGIYEQYF.

The genes are TRBV12-3 or TRBV12-4 and TRBJ1-2; D not resolved. This CDR3 has 13 residues. With 3 bases removed from V and 7 bases from J, the gap between germline ends came to 12 bases. CDR3 in amino acids: CASSFNGERGYTF. The CDR3 nucleotides read TGTGCCAGCAGTTTTAACGGAGAACGTGGCTACACCTTC.